This TCR beta chain stems from a study of human T cells and chemical hapten exposure. Broader study findings: Versus controls, significantly more large CDR3 similarity clusters arose from expanded TCRs.

In this sample, this clonotype turned up a few times. Its target is unknown. Time point meaning: patch test 1, 2 weeks after DPC sensitization. The treatment denotes: therapeutic diphenylcyclopropenone sensitization with weekly scalp DPC. Every patch test was put on after a blood sample was taken. Per germline, CDR1 MNHEY and CDR2 SMNVEV (reference sequence). V gave up 2 bases and J gave up 7 bases, with 8 bases separating them. This CDR3 region has 13 residues. Via MiXCR, TCRdb re-called the RACE reads, giving one row per CDR3 protein. The sample gives 70,000 to 100,000 distinct CDR3 sequences, roughly 7.2% of which show up once; around 1.5% is in the top ten.

Here the sequenced sample was whole blood, taken in connection with sensitization to the hapten diphenylcyclopropenone (DPC). The source is a woman between 25 and 40 years old with alopecia areata. Some clones in this sample may be carry-over from other donors' samples. This chain connects TRBV27 to TRBJ2-2; D call uncertain. CDR3 DNA sequence: TGTGCCAGCAGTTTAAATGGTTACGGGGAGCTGTTTTTT. Translating it yields CASSLNGYGELFF.